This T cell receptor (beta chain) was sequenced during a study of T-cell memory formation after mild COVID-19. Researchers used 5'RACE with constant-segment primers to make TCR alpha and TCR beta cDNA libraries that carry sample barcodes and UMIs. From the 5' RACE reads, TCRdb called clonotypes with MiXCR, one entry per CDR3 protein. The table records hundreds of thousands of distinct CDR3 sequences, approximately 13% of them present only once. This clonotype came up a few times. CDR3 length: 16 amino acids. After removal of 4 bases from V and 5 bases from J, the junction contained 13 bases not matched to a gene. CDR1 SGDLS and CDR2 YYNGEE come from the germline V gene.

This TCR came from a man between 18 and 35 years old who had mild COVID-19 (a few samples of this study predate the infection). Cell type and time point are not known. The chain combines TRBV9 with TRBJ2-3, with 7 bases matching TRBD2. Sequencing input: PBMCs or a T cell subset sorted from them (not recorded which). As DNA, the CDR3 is TGTGCCAGCAGCCCAGCGGGGTCACCGGGGCAAGATACGCAGTATTTT. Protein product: CASSPAGSPGQDTQYF.